These 8 T cell receptor beta chains originate from one sample sequenced in a study of blood T cells in healthy people across ages. Sample-barcoded 5' priming and a J-beta primer mix drove a second PCR of about 6 to 12 cycles. TCRdb analysed the 5' RACE reads with MiXCR anew, one entry per CDR3 protein. The repertoire holds approximately 1,100,000 distinct CDR3 sequences, 35% to 55% seen once, with approximately 17% in the top ten. Sequencing input: blood. Receptor source: an older woman in good health.

This clonotype was seen only a few times. The J gene is TRBJ1-1, the V gene TRBV3-1, with a tentative D call TRBD1 (5 bases). There are 14 residues in the CDR3. V was shortened by 1 base and J by 5 bases, with 11 bases between the two germline ends. Germline assignment: CDR1 LGHDT and CDR2 YNNKEL (reference sequence). CDR3 protein: CASSQVGGRTEAFF. In nucleotides, the CDR3 is TGTGCCAGCAGCCAAGTGGGGGGAAGGACTGAAGCTTTCTTT.

CDR3 loop: CASSLSIVSEGQFF. The CDR3 DNA is TGTGCCAGCAGCTTATCAATAGTAAGCGAGGGGCAGTTCTTC. V usage is TRBV7-6 and J usage is TRBJ2-1; the D gene is possibly TRBD2 (5 bases). From germline, CDR1 is SGHVS and CDR2 FNYEAQ. CDR3 length: 14 amino acids. Trimming removed 2 bases at V and 12 bases at J, with 17 bases between.

This clonotype was seen only a few times. The V gene is TRBV28, the J gene TRBJ2-4; possible D gene TRBD2, 6 bases. Germline CDR1 MDHEN, CDR2 SYDVKM. The V gene lost 9 bases and the J gene lost 6 bases, with 18 bases spanning the gap. There are 14 residues in the CDR3. The CDR3 sequence is CASNSEGYGNIQYF. For the CDR3, the DNA is TGTGCCAGTAATTCGGAGGGGTACGGAAACATTCAGTACTTC.

The table lists this clonotype with a few counts. The chain combines TRBV20-1 with TRBJ2-7; tentative D call: TRBD2 (5 bases). The length of the CDR3 is 13 residues. In germline, CDR1 is DFQATT, CDR2 SNEGSKA (reference sequence). V lost 3 bases, J lost 2 bases, and 11 bases lay in between. In DNA form, the CDR3 reads TGCAGTGCTAGGAGGGAGCCAACCTACGAGCAGTACTTC. It yields the protein CSARREPTYEQYF.

V is TRBV20-1 and J is TRBJ2-2; D gene uncertain. The CDR3 consists of 16 residues. Per germline, CDR1 DFQATT and CDR2 SNEGSKA (reference sequence). The V end lost 0 bases, the J end lost 0 bases, and 11 bases lay between the germline ends. The CDR3 sequence: CSARDTRTANTGELFF. The CDR3 bases are TGCAGTGCTAGAGATACCCGGACGGCGAACACCGGGGAGCTGTTTTTT.

This clonotype was seen a few times. The V gene is TRBV20-1, the J gene TRBJ2-7; D perhaps matches TRBD2 (5 bases). V was clipped by 0 bases and J by 2 bases, with 11 bases between them. The CDR3 loop spans 14 amino acids. Looked up from germline, CDR1 is DFQATT and CDR2 is SNEGSKA (reference sequence). The CDR3 bases are TGCAGTGCTAGAGATAGCGAAAAAACCTACGAGCAGTACTTC. Translating gives CSARDSEKTYEQYF.

This clonotype occurred a few times. The chain combines TRBV11-1 with TRBJ2-6; perhaps TRBD1 as D (5 bases). V was clipped by 3 bases and J by 1 base, with 10 bases between them. Germline loops: CDR1 SGHAT, CDR2 FQDESV (reference sequence). This CDR3 spans 16 amino acids. CDR3: CASSLQGWSGANVLTF. The CDR3 coding sequence is TGTGCCAGCAGCTTGCAGGGTTGGTCTGGGGCCAACGTCCTGACTTTC. Full variable domain (rest looked up from reference TRBV11-1 and TRBJ2-6): EAEVAQSPRYKITEKSQAVAFWCDPISGHATLYWYRQILGQGPELLVQFQDESVVDDSQLPKDRFSAERLKGVDSTLKIQPAELGDSAMYLCASSLQGWSGANVLTFGAGSRLTVL.

This clonotype was seen a handful of times. This chain connects TRBV18 to TRBJ1-1; 7 bases line up with TRBD1. V trimming: 3 bases; J trimming: 1 base; junction bases outside the gene matches: 2. Per germline, CDR1 KGHSH and CDR2 LQKENI. The CDR3 runs to 14 residues. The CDR3 DNA sequence: TGTGCCAGCTCACCGACAGGGTCGAACACTGAAGCTTTCTTT. It translates to CASSPTGSNTEAFF.